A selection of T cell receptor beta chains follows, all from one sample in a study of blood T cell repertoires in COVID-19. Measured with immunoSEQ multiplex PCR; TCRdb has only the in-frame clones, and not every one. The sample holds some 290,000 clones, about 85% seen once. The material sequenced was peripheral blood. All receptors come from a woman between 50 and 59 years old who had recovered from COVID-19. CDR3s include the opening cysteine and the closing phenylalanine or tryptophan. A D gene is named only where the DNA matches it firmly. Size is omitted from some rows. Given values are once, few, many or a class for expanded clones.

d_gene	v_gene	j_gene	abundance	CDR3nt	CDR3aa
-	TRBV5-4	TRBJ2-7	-	TGTGCCAGCAGCTTGGATCAGGCTTACGAGCAGTACTTC	CASSLDQAYEQYF
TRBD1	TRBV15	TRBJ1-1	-	TGTGCCACCAGCAGAGTGACAGGGTTATACACTGAAGCTTTCTTT	CATSRVTGLYTEAFF
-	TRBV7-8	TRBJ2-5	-	TGTGCGACAGCTTACGACAGACAAGAGACCCAGTACTTC	CATAYDRQETQYF
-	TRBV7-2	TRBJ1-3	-	TGTGCCAGCAGCTTTCAGGGGCGGAACACCATATATTTT	CASSFQGRNTIYF
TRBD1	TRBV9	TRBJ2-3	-	TGTGCCAGCAGCGTAGTCGGGACAGGGAAAGATACGCAGTATTTT	CASSVVGTGKDTQYF
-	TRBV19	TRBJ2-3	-	TGTGCCAGTAGTATCTCGGGACCCAGGGGCGCAGATACGCAGTATTTT	CASSISGPRGADTQYF
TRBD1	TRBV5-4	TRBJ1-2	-	TGTGCCAGTAGGCAGGGGGCGGGCTATGGCTACACCTTC	CASRQGAGYGYTF
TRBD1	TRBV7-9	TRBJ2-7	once	TGTGCCAGCAGCTCGGGACAGGGAAGGAACGAGCAGTACTTC	CASSSGQGRNEQYF
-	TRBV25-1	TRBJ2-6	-	TGTGCCTCCCGACCGGGTACTGGGGCCAACGTCCTGACTTTC	CASRPGTGANVLTF
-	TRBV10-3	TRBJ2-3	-	TGTGCCATCCGGAGTGTCGAAGATACGCAGTATTTT	CAIRSVEDTQYF
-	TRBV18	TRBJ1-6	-	TGTGCCAGCTCACCAGGCAGTAATTCACCCCTCCACTTT	CASSPGSNSPLHF
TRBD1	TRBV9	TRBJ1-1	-	TGTGCCAGCAGCCCAGTTTCCGGGACAGCTCCCGCGGGGGCTTTCTTT	CASSPVSGTAPAGAFF
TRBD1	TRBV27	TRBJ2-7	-	TGTGCCAGCAGTTTAGGGGCAGGGGGCGGGTACGAGCAGTACTTC	CASSLGAGGGYEQYF
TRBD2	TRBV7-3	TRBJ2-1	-	TGTGCCAGCAGCTCCCAAAGCGGGGGGGTCCACAATGAGCAGTTCTTC	CASSSQSGGVHNEQFF
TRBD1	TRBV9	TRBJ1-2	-	TGTGCCAGCAGCTTGTGGACAGGGACGGAAAACGGCTACACCTTC	CASSLWTGTENGYTF
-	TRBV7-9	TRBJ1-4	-	TGTGCCAGCAGCTTAGACGGGAACGCTAATGAAAAACTGTTTTTT	CASSLDGNANEKLFF
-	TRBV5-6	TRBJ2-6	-	TGTGCCAGCAGCATATTACAGGTTTCCTCTGGGGCCAACGTCCTGACTTTC	CASSILQVSSGANVLTF
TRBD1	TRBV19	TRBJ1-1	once	TGTGCCAGTAGTCCCTGGACAGGGGAGATCACTGAAGCTTTCTTT	CASSPWTGEITEAFF
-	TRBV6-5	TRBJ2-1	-	TGTGCCAGCAGTTACCGGGCCCAGGGGTACAATGAGCAGTTCTTC	CASSYRAQGYNEQFF
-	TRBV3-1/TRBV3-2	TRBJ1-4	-	TGTGCCAGCAGCCAAGGCCCGGGAGTTGCAACTAATGAAAAACTGTTTTTT	CASSQGPGVATNEKLFF
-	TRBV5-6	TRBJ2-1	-	TGTGCCAGCATCCGGGAAGGCTCCTACAATGAGCAGTTCTTC	CASIREGSYNEQFF
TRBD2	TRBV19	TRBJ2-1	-	TGTGCCAGTGCCCGCCGCGGGACTAGCTCCTACAATGAGCAGTTCTTC	CASARRGTSSYNEQFF
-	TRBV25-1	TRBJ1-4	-	TGTGCCAGCAGTGACCCGGACAGCTTTAATGAAAAACTGTTTTTT	CASSDPDSFNEKLFF
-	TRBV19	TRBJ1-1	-	TGTGCCAGTAGTTTCGGCGGTGAAGCTTTCTTT	CASSFGGEAFF
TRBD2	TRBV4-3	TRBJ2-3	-	TGCGCCAGCAGCCCCGCTAGCGGGGCCAGCACAGATACGCAGTATTTT	CASSPASGASTDTQYF
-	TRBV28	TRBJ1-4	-	TGTGCCAGCAGTTCCCTGACAGCTACCAATGAAAAACTGTTTTTT	CASSSLTATNEKLFF
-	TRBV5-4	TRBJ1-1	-	TGTGCCAGCAGCTTGGATCAGGGTGGCACTGAAGCTTTCTTT	CASSLDQGGTEAFF
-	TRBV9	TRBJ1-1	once	TGTGCCAGCAGCGTAGGCCGGGGAGAAGCTTTCTTT	CASSVGRGEAFF